The rows below give T cell receptor beta chains drawn from one sample of a study of preoperative IRX-2 immunotherapy in early breast cancer. Using immunoSEQ multiplex PCR, the repertoire was profiled, and TCRdb retains in-frame clones only, with some absent. The sample yields 25,000 to 30,000 clones, roughly four fifths seen once. Sampling was conducted from a patient treated with IRX-2 immunotherapy. These receptor sequences come from a human donor with breast cancer. Both conserved end residues are part of each CDR3. A D gene is named only where the DNA matches it firmly. Rows give clone size only sometimes, using once, few, many, or a class for an expanded clone.

CDR3nt	CDR3aa	j_gene	v_gene	d_gene	abundance
TGCGCCAGCAGCCGGACAGGGGGCGAGGGCTATGGCTACACCTTC	CASSRTGGEGYGYTF	TRBJ1-2	TRBV1	-	-
TGTGCCAGCAGCCCCCAGGGGGGGATCACCGGGGAGCTGTTTTTT	CASSPQGGITGELFF	TRBJ2-2	TRBV28	-	once
TGTGCCAGCAGTGGGGGGGTACATGGCGAACAAGCTTTCTTT	CASSGGVHGEQAFF	TRBJ1-1	TRBV6-8	-	once
TGCAGCGTTGGGAAGCAGGCAAGTGCTGCTTTCTTT	CSVGKQASAAFF	TRBJ1-1	TRBV29-1	-	-
TGTGCCAGCAGAAAAGGGATGGGGGATGGTGAAAAACTGTTTTTT	CASRKGMGDGEKLFF	TRBJ1-4	TRBV11-3	-	-
TGTGCCAGCAGCAGCCGCGGGGGCCGGGCCGAGGAGCTGTTTTTT	CASSSRGGRAEELFF	TRBJ2-2	TRBV11-3	-	-
TGTGCCAGCTCACCACCGGGACTGGCCTATGGCTACACCTTC	CASSPPGLAYGYTF	TRBJ1-2	TRBV18	-	-
TGTGCCTGGAGGATGGGGACTAGAATCAACAATGAGCAGTTCTTC	CAWRMGTRINNEQFF	TRBJ2-1	TRBV30	TRBD2	-
TGCGCCAGCAGCCAAGTTAGGAGAACAGGGAGCACTGAAGCTTTCTTT	CASSQVRRTGSTEAFF	TRBJ1-1	TRBV4-1	-	-
TGTGCCAGCAGCTTAGATTGGCTTAGCCTCAGCCAAGAGACCCAGTACTTC	CASSLDWLSLSQETQYF	TRBJ2-5	TRBV7-1	-	-
TGCGCCAGCAGCCAAGATATTAACACCGGGGAGCTGTTTTTT	CASSQDINTGELFF	TRBJ2-2	TRBV23-1	-	-
TGTGCCAGCAGTCGGAACAGGGGGGCCTACGAGCAGTACTTC	CASSRNRGAYEQYF	TRBJ2-7	TRBV25-1	TRBD1	-
TGTGCCACCCGGGACAGACGGTTAGGCGGGGAGCTGTTTTTT	CATRDRRLGGELFF	TRBJ2-2	TRBV19	TRBD1	-
TGTGCTAGTGGGCGGGGGGAAAACACTGAAGCTTTCTTT	CASGRGENTEAFF	TRBJ1-1	TRBV12-5	-	-
TGCGCCAGCAGCGAAGCCCTCGGAGCTAGAGCCTACGAGCAGTACTTC	CASSEALGARAYEQYF	TRBJ2-7	TRBV5-1	-	-
TGCGCCAGCCACCCTAGCGGTCCGGGGGAGCAGTACTTC	CASHPSGPGEQYF	TRBJ2-7	TRBV10-2	TRBD2	few
TGTGCCAGCAGCTTAATGGGCCTAGCGGACACCGGGGAGCTGTTTTTT	CASSLMGLADTGELFF	TRBJ2-2	TRBV11-1	TRBD2	-
TGCAGCGTTGTTGGCACGCCGATGAACACTGAAGCTTTCTTT	CSVVGTPMNTEAFF	TRBJ1-1	TRBV29-1	-	-